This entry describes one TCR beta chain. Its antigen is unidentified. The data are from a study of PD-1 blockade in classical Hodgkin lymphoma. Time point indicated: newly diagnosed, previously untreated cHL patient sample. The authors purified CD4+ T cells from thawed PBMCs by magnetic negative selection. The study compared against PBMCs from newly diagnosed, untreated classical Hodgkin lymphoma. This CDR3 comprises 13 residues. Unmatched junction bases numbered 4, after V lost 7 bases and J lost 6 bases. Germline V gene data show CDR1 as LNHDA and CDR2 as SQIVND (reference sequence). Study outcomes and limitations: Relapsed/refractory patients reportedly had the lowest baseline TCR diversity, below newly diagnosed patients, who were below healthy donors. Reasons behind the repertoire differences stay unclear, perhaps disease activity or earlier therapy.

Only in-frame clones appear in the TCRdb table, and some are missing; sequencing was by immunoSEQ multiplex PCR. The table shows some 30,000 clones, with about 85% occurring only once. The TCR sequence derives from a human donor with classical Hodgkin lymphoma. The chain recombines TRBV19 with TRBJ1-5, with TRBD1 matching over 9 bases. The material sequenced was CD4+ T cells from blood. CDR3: CASMGTGFQPQHF. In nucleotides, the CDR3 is TGTGCCAGTATGGGGACAGGGTTTCAGCCCCAGCATTTT.